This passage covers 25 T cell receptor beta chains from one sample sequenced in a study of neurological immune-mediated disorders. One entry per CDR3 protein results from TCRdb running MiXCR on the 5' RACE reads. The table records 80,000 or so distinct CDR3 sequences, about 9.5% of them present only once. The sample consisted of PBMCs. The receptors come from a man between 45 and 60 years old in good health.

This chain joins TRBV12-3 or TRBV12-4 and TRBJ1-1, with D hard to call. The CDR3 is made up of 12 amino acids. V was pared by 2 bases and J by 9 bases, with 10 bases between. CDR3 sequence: CASSLSSDQAFF. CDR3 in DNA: TGTGCCAGCAGTTTAAGCAGTGACCAAGCTTTCTTT.

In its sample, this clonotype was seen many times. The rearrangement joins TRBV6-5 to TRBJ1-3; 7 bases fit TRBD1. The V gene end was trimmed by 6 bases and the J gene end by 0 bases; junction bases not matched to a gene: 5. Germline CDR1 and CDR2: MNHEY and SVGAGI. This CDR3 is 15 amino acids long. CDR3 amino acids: CASSRQGSSGNTIYF. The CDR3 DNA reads TGTGCCAGCAGCCGACAGGGAAGCTCTGGAAACACCATATATTTT.

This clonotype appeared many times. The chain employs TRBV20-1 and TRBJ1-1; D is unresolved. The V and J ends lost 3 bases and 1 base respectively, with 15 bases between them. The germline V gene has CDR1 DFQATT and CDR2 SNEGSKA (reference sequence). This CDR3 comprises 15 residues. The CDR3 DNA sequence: TGCAGTGCTAGGGACTACCAAGGGAGGAACACTGAAGCTTTCTTT. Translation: CSARDYQGRNTEAFF.

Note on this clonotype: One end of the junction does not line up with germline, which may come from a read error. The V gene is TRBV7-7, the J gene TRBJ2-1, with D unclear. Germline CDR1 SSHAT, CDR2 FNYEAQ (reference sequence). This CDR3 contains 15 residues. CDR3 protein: CASSPDGQCYNGQFF. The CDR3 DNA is TGTGCCAGCAGCCCCGACGGGCAGTGTTACAATGGGCAGTTCTTC.

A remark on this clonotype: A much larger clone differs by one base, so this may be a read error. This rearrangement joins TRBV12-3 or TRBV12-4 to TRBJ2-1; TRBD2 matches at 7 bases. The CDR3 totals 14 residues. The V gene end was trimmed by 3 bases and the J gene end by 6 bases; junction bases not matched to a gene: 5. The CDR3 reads CASSLTAGTNEQFF. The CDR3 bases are TGTGCCAGCAGTTTGACAGCGGGAACCAATGAGCAGTTCTTC.

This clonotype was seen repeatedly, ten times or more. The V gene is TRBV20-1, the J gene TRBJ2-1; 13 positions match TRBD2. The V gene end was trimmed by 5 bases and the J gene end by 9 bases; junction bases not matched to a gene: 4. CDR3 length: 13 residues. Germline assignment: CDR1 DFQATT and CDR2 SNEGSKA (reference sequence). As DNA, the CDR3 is TGCAGTGCTGTAGGACTAGCGGGAGTTGAGCAGTTCTTC. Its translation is CSAVGLAGVEQFF.

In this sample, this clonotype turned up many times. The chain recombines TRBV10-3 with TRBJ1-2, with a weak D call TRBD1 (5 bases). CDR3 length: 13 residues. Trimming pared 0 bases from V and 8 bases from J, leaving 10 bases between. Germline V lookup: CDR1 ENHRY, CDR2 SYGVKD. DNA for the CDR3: TGTGCCATCAGTGAGTCACAGGAGACCGGCTACACCTTC. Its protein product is CAISESQETGYTF.

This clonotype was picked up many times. CDR3 sequence (DNA): TGTGCCAGCCCAGGGACTGCTGCGAACACCGGGGAGCTGTTTTTT. Residues: CASPGTAANTGELFF. The V and J genes are TRBV7-9 and TRBJ2-2; D may be TRBD2 (6 bases). The ends were cut back, 8 bases at V and 0 bases at J, with 13 bases in the middle. CDR1 and CDR2 from the germline V gene are SEHNR and FQNEAQ (reference sequence). The CDR3 is 15 residues long.

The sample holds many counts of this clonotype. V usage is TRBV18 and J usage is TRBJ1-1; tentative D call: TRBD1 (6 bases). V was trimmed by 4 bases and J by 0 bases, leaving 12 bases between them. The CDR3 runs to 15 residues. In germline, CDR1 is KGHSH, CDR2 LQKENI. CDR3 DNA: TGTGCCAGCTCACAACGACAGGAGATGAACACTGAAGCTTTCTTT. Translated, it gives CASSQRQEMNTEAFF.

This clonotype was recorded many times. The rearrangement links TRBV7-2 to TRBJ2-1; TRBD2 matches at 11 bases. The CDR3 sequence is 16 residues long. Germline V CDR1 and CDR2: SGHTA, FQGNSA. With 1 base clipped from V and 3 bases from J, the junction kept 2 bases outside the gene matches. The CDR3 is CASSLVGTSGYNEQFF. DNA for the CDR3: TGTGCCAGCAGCTTAGTCGGGACTAGCGGCTACAATGAGCAGTTCTTC.

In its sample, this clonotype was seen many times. This CDR3 reads CSARGQGYRETQYF. As DNA, the CDR3 is TGCAGTGCTAGAGGACAGGGTTATCGAGAGACCCAGTACTTC. The chain carries TRBV20-1 and TRBJ2-5; 7 bases agree with TRBD1. V dropped 1 base and J dropped 4; count of bases not matched to a gene: 6. Looked up from germline, CDR1 is DFQATT and CDR2 is SNEGSKA (reference sequence). The CDR3 runs to 14 residues.

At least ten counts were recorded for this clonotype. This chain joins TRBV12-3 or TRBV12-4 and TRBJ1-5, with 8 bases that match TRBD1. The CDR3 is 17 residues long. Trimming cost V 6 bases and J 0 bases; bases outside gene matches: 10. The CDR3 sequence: CASRKDRALYSNQPQHF. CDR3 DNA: TGTGCCAGCAGAAAGGACAGGGCCCTTTATAGCAATCAGCCCCAGCATTTT.

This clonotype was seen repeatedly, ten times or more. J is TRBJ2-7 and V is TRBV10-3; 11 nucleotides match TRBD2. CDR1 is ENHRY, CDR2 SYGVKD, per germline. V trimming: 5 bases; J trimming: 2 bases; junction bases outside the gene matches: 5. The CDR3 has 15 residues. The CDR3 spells CAISPTSGIAYEQYF. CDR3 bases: TGTGCCATCAGTCCGACTAGCGGGATCGCCTACGAGCAGTACTTC.

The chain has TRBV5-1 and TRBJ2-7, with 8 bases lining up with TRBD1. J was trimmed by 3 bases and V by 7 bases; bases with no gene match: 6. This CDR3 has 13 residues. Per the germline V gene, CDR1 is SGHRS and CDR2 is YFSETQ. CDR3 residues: CASGSGTGYEQYF. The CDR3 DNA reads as TGCGCCAGCGGGTCCGGGACAGGCTACGAGCAGTACTTC.

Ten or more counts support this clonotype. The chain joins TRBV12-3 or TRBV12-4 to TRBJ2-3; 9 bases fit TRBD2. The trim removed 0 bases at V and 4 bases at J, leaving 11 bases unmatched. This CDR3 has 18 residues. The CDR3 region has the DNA TGTGCCAGCAGTTTAGCGCGCGGTGTCGCTAGCGGGGCAGATACGCAGTATTTT. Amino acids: CASSLARGVASGADTQYF.

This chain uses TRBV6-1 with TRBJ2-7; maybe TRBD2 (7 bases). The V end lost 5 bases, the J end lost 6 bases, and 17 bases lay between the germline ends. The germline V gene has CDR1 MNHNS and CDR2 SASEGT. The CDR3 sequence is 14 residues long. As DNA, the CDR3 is TGTGCCAGCAGTACCAACGGGGGGCCGGGCGAGCAGTACTTC. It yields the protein CASSTNGGPGEQYF.

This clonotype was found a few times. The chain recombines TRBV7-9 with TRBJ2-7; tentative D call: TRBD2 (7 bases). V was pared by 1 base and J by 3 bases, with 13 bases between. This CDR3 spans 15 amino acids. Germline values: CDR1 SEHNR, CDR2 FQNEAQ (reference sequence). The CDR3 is CASSLGGGPFYEQYF. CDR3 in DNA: TGTGCCAGCAGCTTAGGGGGGGGGCCCTTCTACGAGCAGTACTTC.

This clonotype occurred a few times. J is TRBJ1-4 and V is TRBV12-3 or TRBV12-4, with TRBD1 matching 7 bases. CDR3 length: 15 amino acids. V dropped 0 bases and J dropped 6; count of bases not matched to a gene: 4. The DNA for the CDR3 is TGTGCCAGCAGTTTAGCGCAAGGGACAGATGAAAAACTGTTTTTT. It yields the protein CASSLAQGTDEKLFF.

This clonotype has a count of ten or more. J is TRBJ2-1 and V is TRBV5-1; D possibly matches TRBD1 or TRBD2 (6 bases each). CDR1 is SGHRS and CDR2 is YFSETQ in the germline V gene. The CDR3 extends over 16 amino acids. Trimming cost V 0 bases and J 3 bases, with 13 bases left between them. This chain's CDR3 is CASSLAPGASYNEQFF. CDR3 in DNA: TGCGCCAGCAGCTTGGCCCCGGGGGCGAGCTACAATGAGCAGTTCTTC.

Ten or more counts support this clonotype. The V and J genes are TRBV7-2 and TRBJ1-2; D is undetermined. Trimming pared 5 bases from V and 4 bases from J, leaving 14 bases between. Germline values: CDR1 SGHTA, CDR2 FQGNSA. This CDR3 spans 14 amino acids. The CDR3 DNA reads TGTGCCAGCAGCCTCGGGTATTTCGGCTATGGCTACACCTTC. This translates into CASSLGYFGYGYTF.

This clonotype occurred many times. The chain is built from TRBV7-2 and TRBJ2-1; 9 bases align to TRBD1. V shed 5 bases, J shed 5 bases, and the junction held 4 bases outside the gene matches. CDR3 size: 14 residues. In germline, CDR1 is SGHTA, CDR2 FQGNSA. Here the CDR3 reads CASSRWTGDNEQFF. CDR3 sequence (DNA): TGTGCCAGCAGCCGGTGGACAGGGGACAATGAGCAGTTCTTC.

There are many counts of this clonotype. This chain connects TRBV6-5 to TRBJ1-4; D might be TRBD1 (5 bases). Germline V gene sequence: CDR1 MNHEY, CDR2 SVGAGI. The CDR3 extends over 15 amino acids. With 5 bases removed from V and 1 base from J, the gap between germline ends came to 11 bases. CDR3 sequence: CASSGDWGTNEKLFF. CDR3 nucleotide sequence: TGTGCCAGCAGTGGGGACTGGGGAACTAATGAAAAACTGTTTTTT.

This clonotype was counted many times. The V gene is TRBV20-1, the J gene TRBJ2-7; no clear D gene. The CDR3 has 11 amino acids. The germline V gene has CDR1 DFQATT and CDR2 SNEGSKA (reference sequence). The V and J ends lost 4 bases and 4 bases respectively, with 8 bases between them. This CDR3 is CSANLLYEQYF. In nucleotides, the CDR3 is TGCAGTGCTAATCTGTTGTACGAGCAGTACTTC.

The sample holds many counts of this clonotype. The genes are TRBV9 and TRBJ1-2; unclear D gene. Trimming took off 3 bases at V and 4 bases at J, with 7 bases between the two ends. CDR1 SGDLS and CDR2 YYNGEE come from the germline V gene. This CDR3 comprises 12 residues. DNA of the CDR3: TGTGCCAGCAGCGCCCCACCCTATGGCTACACCTTC. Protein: CASSAPPYGYTF.

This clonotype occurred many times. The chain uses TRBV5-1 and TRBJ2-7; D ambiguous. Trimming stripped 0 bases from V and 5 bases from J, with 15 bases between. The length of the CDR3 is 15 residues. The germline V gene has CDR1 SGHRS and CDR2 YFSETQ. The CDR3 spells CASSLDEVVRNEQYF. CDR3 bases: TGCGCCAGCAGCTTGGACGAAGTAGTGAGGAACGAGCAGTACTTC.